The text below deals with one T cell receptor beta chain. What it recognizes is unknown. This specimen belongs to a study of CD4 T cells in relation to SARS-CoV-2 and coronaviruses. In germline, CDR1 is GTSNPN, CDR2 SVGIG (reference sequence). This CDR3 region has 13 residues. The V and J ends lost 2 bases and 4 bases respectively, with 9 bases between them. Before the COVID-19 pandemic, during about 2010-2019, CD4+ T cells were taken from unexposed donors. This table comes from immunoSEQ multiplex PCR, and its TCRdb copy is limited to in-frame clones, with some not included. The table records some 64,000 clones, about 94% of them present only once. Study results and caveats: In roughly 60% of donors, memory CD4+ clonotypes crossrecognized SARS-CoV-2 and at least one common cold coronavirus spike. No crossreactivity against non-spike viral proteins was tested here.

Sequenced material: naive CD4+ T cells from PBMCs. Subset specified: naive CD4+ T cells isolated by negative enrichment. The chain uses TRBV30 and TRBJ2-4, with a weak D call TRBD2 (6 bases). The sequence came from a human donor in good health. The CDR3 nucleotides are TGTGCCTGGAGTCTGGGGACTAAAAACATTCAGTACTTC. It is translated as CAWSLGTKNIQYF.